These 24 T cell receptor beta chains were sequenced from one sample in a study of T cell changes during pregnancy in multiple sclerosis. Sequencing used immunoSEQ multiplex PCR; TCRdb keeps in-frame clones, though not all of them. The sample consists of 29,000 or so clones, about nine tenths of them appearing once. The sequencing here drew on CD8+ T cells from peripheral blood mononuclear cells, taken in the second trimester of pregnancy. The source is a female donor with multiple sclerosis, enrolled in a pregnancy study.

The rearrangement joins TRBV9 to TRBJ1-2; TRBD1 matches at 8 bases. With V trimmed by 3 bases and J by 8 bases, 6 bases remained unmatched. The CDR3 runs to 13 residues. The germline CDR1 and CDR2 sequences are SGDLS and YYNGEE. This CDR3 is CASSDRRQGGYTF. CDR3 sequence (DNA): TGTGCCAGCAGCGACCGGAGACAGGGGGGCTACACCTTC.

This chain joins TRBV5-1 and TRBJ1-1; D is undetermined. The germline V and J ends were trimmed by 0 bases and 7 bases, with 7 bases remaining between them. CDR3 length: 12 residues. Germline CDR1 is SGHRS and CDR2 is YFSETQ. The DNA for the CDR3 is TGCGCCAGCAGCTTGGCAGGCAGTGAAGCTTTCTTT. This codes for CASSLAGSEAFF.

The chain employs TRBV4-3 and TRBJ1-4, with D unresolved. This CDR3 comprises 18 residues. The V gene lost 0 bases and the J gene lost 4 bases, with 18 bases spanning the gap. Germline V gene lookup returns CDR1 LGHNA and CDR2 YSLEER. DNA of the CDR3: TGCGCCAGCAGCCAAGATTTGTCCGATAACGCACTTAATGAAAAACTGTTTTTT. Amino acid sequence: CASSQDLSDNALNEKLFF.

V and J are TRBV7-9 and TRBJ2-1, with D perhaps TRBD1 (6 bases). Germline V gives CDR1 SEHNR, CDR2 FQNEAQ (reference sequence). The V end lost 0 bases, the J end lost 10 bases, and 7 bases lay between the germline ends. The CDR3 totals 12 residues. The CDR3: CASSLAGTEQFF. For the CDR3, the DNA is TGTGCCAGCAGCTTAGCCGGGACAGAGCAGTTCTTC.

The genes are TRBV9 and TRBJ2-2; tentatively, D is TRBD1 (5 bases). Trimming cost V 0 bases and J 0 bases, with 12 bases left between them. CDR1 SGDLS and CDR2 YYNGEE come from the germline V gene. The CDR3 spans 17 residues. As DNA, the CDR3 is TGTGCCAGCAGCGTAGCCAGACAGAACGCGAACACCGGGGAGCTGTTTTTT. This translates into CASSVARQNANTGELFF.

The CDR3 spells CASSFRSGRPGQGSDTQYF. DNA of the CDR3: TGTGCCAGCAGCTTTCGATCGGGGCGGCCGGGACAGGGATCAGATACGCAGTATTTT. V is TRBV7-9 and J is TRBJ2-3, with 9 bases lining up with TRBD1. Germline assignment: CDR1 SEHNR and CDR2 FQNEAQ (reference sequence). The CDR3 sequence is 19 residues long. The trim removed 3 bases at V and 4 bases at J, leaving 17 bases unmatched.

The chain couples TRBV27 to TRBJ1-4; D call uncertain. This CDR3 has 15 amino acids. Per the germline V gene, CDR1 is MNHEY and CDR2 is SMNVEV (reference sequence). Trimming removed 6 bases at V and 0 bases at J, with 11 bases between. CDR3 region: CASREGETTNEKLFF. The CDR3 nucleotides read TGTGCCAGCAGGGAGGGAGAGACAACTAATGAAAAACTGTTTTTT.

The rearrangement joins TRBV4-3 to TRBJ1-2; 7 bases align to TRBD1. This CDR3 is built from 16 residues. The V gene end was trimmed by 1 base and the J gene end by 6 bases; junction bases not matched to a gene: 11. Germline V gene sequence: CDR1 LGHNA, CDR2 YSLEER. The CDR3 loop reads CASSQGETGPRDGYTF. DNA for the CDR3: TGCGCCAGCAGCCAAGGGGAGACAGGGCCTCGGGATGGCTACACCTTC.

The gene calls are TRBV6-5 and TRBJ2-1, with D possibly being TRBD2 (6 bases). The length of the CDR3 is 14 residues. The V and J ends lost 4 bases and 2 bases respectively, with 9 bases between them. Germline CDR1 and CDR2: MNHEY and SVGAGI. For the CDR3, the DNA is TGTGCCAGCAGTTTTACTAGCCCCTACAATGAGCAGTTCTTC. Protein product: CASSFTSPYNEQFF.

The chain links TRBV7-8 to TRBJ2-1; 8 nucleotides agree with TRBD2. The CDR3 runs 15 residues. Germline CDR1 and CDR2: SGHVS and FQNEAQ. V trimming: 5 bases; J trimming: 7 bases; junction bases outside the gene matches: 10. CDR3 sequence reads: CASSETPGLANEQFF. CDR3 nucleotide sequence: TGTGCCAGCAGCGAGACCCCTGGACTAGCTAATGAGCAGTTCTTC.

The chain is built from TRBV27 and TRBJ1-5; D is ambiguous. Looked up from germline, CDR1 is MNHEY and CDR2 is SMNVEV (reference sequence). The CDR3 is 15 residues long. The V gene lost 2 bases and the J gene lost 3 bases, with 11 bases spanning the gap. The CDR3 reads CASSLIYSLNQPQHF. The CDR3 region has the DNA TGTGCCAGCAGTTTAATTTACAGCCTCAATCAGCCCCAGCATTTT.

V and J are TRBV11-3 and TRBJ1-2; 8 bases match TRBD1. V trimming: 1 base; J trimming: 4 bases; junction bases outside the gene matches: 5. There are 15 residues in the CDR3. Germline CDR1 SGHNT, CDR2 YENEEA. CDR3 amino acids: CASSLGRGLGYGYTF. In nucleotides, the CDR3 is TGTGCCAGCAGCTTAGGCAGGGGGCTCGGCTATGGCTACACCTTC.

This clone was counted once. CDR3 sequence reads: CASSQDGVGRGNTEAFF. CDR3 bases: TGCGCCAGCAGCCAAGATGGGGTGGGGCGGGGGAACACTGAAGCTTTCTTT. This sequence joins TRBV4-3 and TRBJ1-1, with TRBD1 as a possible D gene (5 bases). The germline V gene has CDR1 LGHNA and CDR2 YSLEER. With 0 bases removed from V and 1 base from J, the gap between germline ends came to 15 bases. The length of the CDR3 is 17 residues.

This chain uses TRBV5-1 with TRBJ2-7; 10 nucleotides agree with TRBD1. The CDR3 spans 17 residues. The germline V gene encodes CDR1 SGHRS and CDR2 YFSETQ. J was trimmed by 5 bases and V by 2 bases; bases with no gene match: 13. DNA of the CDR3: TGCGCCAGCAGCTTCCCCGTGGGGACAGGGGTTCGGGACGAGCAGTACTTC. Its protein is CASSFPVGTGVRDEQYF. The full variable domain, its missing parts supplied by reference TRBV5-1 and TRBJ2-7, is KAGVTQTPRYLIKTRGQQVTLSCSPISGHRSVSWYQQTPGQGLQFLFEYFSETQRNKGNFPGRFSGRQFSNSRSEMNVSTLELGDSALYLCASSFPVGTGVRDEQYFGPGTRLTVT.

This clone has just a few counts. As DNA, the CDR3 is TGTGCCAGCAGTGAAGCGGCAGGGGCGGGCTACGAGCAGTACTTC. Protein sequence: CASSEAAGAGYEQYF. This chain joins TRBV2 and TRBJ2-7, with D perhaps TRBD1 (6 bases). The CDR3 extends over 15 amino acids. Trimming took off 0 bases at V and 3 bases at J, with 12 bases between the two ends. Germline CDR1 reads SNHLY; CDR2 reads FYNNEI.

This sequence joins TRBV7-3 and TRBJ1-3; D is unclear. The length of the CDR3 is 14 residues. The germline V gene encodes CDR1 SGHTA and CDR2 FQGTGA. V was pared by 5 bases and J by 0 bases, with 8 bases between. CDR3 nucleotides: TGTGCCAGCAGCCCAGATGGCTCTGGAAACACCATATATTTT. It yields the protein CASSPDGSGNTIYF.

The chain is built from TRBV2 and TRBJ2-5; TRBD2 matches 8 bases. Germline CDR1 is SNHLY and CDR2 is FYNNEI. The CDR3 has 17 amino acids. The V and J ends lost 4 bases and 5 bases, in that order; junction bases with no gene match: 15. In nucleotides, the CDR3 is TGTGCCAGCAGTGTCGAGTCGGGAGGGAGCCAGGAGGAGACCCAGTACTTC. This translates into CASSVESGGSQEETQYF.

The chain recombines TRBV27 with TRBJ1-1; no definite D call. The germline V gene encodes CDR1 MNHEY and CDR2 SMNVEV (reference sequence). V gave up 0 bases and J gave up 8 bases, with 7 bases separating them. The CDR3 loop spans 12 amino acids. The CDR3 reads CASSLSGREAFF. The CDR3 DNA reads as TGTGCCAGCAGTTTATCGGGGAGAGAAGCTTTCTTT.

CDR3 DNA sequence: TGTGCCAGCAGTTACTCTGGGACAGTTAGCTCCTACGAGCAGTACTTC. Translation gives CASSYSGTVSSYEQYF. The chain joins TRBV6-5 to TRBJ2-7, with 7 bases matching TRBD1. This CDR3 region has 16 residues. Unmatched junction bases numbered 5, after V lost 0 bases and J lost 0 bases. Germline lookup yields CDR1 MNHEY and CDR2 SVGAGI.

V usage is TRBV14 and J usage is TRBJ2-1; the D gene is possibly TRBD2 (6 bases). Trimming cost V 4 bases and J 6 bases, with 19 bases left between them. The germline CDR1 and CDR2 sequences are SGHDN and FVKESK. The CDR3 contains 16 residues. The CDR3 sequence: CASSPRAATGVNEQFF. In nucleotides, the CDR3 is TGTGCCAGCAGCCCAAGAGCGGCGACGGGAGTCAATGAGCAGTTCTTC. Full variable domain (outside the CDR3, taken from reference TRBV14 and TRBJ2-1): EAGVTQFPSHSVIEKGQTVTLRCDPISGHDNLYWYRRVMGKEIKFLLHFVKESKQDESGMPNNRFLAERTGGTYSTLKVQPAELEDSGVYFCASSPRAATGVNEQFFGPGTRLTVL.

The chain is built from TRBV28 and TRBJ1-6; no reliable D call. Trimming left V 6 bases short and J 0 bases short, with 12 bases between. CDR3 size: 16 residues. In germline, CDR1 is MDHEN, CDR2 SYDVKM. The CDR3: CASSARVFSYNSPLHF. Here the CDR3 DNA reads TGTGCCAGCAGCGCCCGGGTGTTCTCCTATAATTCACCCCTCCACTTT.

The chain employs TRBV5-1 and TRBJ2-7, with a weak D call TRBD1 (5 bases). Per germline, CDR1 SGHRS and CDR2 YFSETQ. The V end lost 4 bases, the J end lost 0 bases, and 14 bases lay between the germline ends. The CDR3 sequence is 15 residues long. CDR3 sequence reads: CASSGADSISYEQYF. CDR3 sequence (DNA): TGCGCCAGCAGCGGGGCCGACTCGATCTCCTACGAGCAGTACTTC.

The J gene is TRBJ1-5, the V gene TRBV15; D perhaps matches TRBD1 (6 bases). Looked up from germline, CDR1 is LNHNV and CDR2 is YYDKDF (reference sequence). Trimming removed 10 bases from V and 4 bases from J, with 17 bases in between. There are 14 residues in the CDR3. This CDR3 reads CAISSTGRNQPQHF. The CDR3 coding sequence is TGTGCCATCTCGTCGACAGGAAGAAATCAGCCCCAGCATTTT.

The rearrangement links TRBV6-5 to TRBJ2-7, with D possibly matching TRBD1 (6 bases). Germline V gives CDR1 MNHEY, CDR2 SVGAGI. The CDR3 is made up of 15 amino acids. Trimming took off 0 bases at V and 2 bases at J, with 11 bases between the two ends. CDR3 in DNA: TGTGCCAGCAGTTACTCTGGACAGTCCCCCTACGAGCAGTACTTC. Its translation is CASSYSGQSPYEQYF.